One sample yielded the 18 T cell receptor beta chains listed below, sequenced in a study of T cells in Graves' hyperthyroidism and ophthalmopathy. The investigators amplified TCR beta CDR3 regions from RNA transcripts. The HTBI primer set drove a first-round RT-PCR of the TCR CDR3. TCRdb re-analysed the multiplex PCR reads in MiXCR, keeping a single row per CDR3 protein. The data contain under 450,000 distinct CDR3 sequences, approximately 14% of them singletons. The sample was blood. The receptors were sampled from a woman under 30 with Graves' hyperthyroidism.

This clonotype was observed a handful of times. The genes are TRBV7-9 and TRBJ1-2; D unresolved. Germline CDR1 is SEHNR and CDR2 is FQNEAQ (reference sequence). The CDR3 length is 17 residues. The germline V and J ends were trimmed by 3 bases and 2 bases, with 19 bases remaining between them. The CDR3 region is CASSFWQEVSQNYGYTF. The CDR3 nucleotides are TGTGCCAGCAGCTTTTGGCAGGAGGTATCTCAAAACTATGGCTACACCTTC.

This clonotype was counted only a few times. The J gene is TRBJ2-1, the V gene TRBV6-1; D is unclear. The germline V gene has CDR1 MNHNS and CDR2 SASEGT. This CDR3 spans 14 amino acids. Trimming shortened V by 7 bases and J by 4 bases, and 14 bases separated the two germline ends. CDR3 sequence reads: CASTHSAVYNEQFF. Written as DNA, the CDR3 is TGTGCCAGCACCCACTCGGCGGTTTACAATGAGCAGTTCTTC.

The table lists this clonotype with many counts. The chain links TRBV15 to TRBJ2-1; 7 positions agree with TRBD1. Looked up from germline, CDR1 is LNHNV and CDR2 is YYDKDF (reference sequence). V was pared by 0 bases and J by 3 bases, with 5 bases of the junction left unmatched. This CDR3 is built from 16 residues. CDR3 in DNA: TGTGCCACCAGCAGAGATCGGGCAGGGGGCTACAATGAGCAGTTCTTC. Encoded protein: CATSRDRAGGYNEQFF.

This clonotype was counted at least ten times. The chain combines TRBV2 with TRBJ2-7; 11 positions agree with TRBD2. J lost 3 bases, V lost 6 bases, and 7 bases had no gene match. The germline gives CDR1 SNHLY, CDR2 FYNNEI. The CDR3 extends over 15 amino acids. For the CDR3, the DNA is TGTGCCAGCAGGGCCGGACTAGCGGGCGGCTACGAGCAGTACTTC. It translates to CASRAGLAGGYEQYF. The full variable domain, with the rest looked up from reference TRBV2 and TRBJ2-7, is EPEVTQTPSHQVTQMGQEVILRCVPISNHLYFYWYRQILGQKVEFLVSFYNNEISEKSEIFDDQFSVERPDGSNFTLKIRSTKLEDSAMYFCASRAGLAGGYEQYFGPGTRLTVT.

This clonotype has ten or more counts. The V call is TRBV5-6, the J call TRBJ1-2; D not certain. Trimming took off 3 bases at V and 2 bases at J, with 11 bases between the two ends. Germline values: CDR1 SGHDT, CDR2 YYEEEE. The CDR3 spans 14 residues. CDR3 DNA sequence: TGTGCCAGCAGCTCCCACCGGCAGAACTATGGCTACACCTTC. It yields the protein CASSSHRQNYGYTF.

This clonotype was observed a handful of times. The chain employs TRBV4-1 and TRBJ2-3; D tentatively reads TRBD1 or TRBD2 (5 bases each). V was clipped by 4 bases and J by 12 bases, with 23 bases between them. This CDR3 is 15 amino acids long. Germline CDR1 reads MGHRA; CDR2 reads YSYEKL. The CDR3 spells CASSPGQGPRSGQYF. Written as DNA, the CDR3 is TGCGCCAGCAGCCCGGGGCAGGGACCTCGATCCGGACAGTATTTT.

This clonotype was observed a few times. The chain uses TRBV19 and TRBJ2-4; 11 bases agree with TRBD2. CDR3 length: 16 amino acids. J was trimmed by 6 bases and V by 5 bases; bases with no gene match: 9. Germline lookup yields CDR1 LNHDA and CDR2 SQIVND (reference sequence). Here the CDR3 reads CASSGRSGRAANIQYF. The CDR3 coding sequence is TGTGCCAGTAGTGGACGTAGCGGGAGGGCGGCAAACATTCAGTACTTC.

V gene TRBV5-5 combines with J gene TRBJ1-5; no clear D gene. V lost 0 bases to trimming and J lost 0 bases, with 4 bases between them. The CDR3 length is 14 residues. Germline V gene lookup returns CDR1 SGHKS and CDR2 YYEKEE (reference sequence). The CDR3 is CASSLDHSNQPQHF. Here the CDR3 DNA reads TGTGCCAGCAGCTTGGACCATAGCAATCAGCCCCAGCATTTT.

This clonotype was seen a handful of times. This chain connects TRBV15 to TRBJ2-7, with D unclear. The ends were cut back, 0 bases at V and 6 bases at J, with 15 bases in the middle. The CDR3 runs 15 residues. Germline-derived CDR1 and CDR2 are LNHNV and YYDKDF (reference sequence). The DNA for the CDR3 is TGTGCCACCAGCAGAGATAATGCCGGGTCGGGCGAGCAGTACTTC. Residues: CATSRDNAGSGEQYF. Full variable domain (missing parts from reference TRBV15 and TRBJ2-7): DAMVIQNPRYQVTQFGKPVTLSCSQTLNHNVMYWYQQKSSQAPKLLFHYYDKDFNNEADTPDNFQSRRPNTSFCFLDIRSPGLGDTAMYLCATSRDNAGSGEQYFGPGTRLTVT.

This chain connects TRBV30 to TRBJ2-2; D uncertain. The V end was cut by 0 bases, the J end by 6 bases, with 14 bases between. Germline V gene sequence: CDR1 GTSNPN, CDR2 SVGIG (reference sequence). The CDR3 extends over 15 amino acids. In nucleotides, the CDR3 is TGTGCCTGGAGTGTAAGTCAGGACGGGTCCGGGGAGCTGTTTTTT. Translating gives CAWSVSQDGSGELFF.

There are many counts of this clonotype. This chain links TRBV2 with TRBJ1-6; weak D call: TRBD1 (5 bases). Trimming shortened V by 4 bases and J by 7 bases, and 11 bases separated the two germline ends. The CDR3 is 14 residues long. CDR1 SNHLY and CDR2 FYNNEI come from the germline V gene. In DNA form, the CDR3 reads TGTGCCAGCAGTGTGACAGCTCTAAATTCACCCCTCCACTTT. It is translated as CASSVTALNSPLHF.

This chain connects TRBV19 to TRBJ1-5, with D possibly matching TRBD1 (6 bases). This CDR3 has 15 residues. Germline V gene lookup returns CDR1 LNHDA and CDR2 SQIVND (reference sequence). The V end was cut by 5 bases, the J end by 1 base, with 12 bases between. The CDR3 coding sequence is TGTGCCAGTAGTGAACAGGGCCCAAGCAATCAGCCCCAGCATTTT. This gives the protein CASSEQGPSNQPQHF.

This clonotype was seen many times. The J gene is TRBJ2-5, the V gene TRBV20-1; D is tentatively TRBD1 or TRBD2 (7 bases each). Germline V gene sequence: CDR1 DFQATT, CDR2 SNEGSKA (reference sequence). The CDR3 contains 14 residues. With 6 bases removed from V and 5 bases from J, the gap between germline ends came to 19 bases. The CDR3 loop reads CSAPWGGGAETQYF. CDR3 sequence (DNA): TGCAGTGCCCCCTGGGGAGGGGGCGCGGAGACCCAGTACTTC.

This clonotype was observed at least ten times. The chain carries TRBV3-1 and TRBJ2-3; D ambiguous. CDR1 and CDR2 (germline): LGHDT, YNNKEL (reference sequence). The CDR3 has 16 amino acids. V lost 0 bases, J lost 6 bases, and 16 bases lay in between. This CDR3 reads CASSQDRVVLLDTQYF. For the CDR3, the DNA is TGTGCCAGCAGCCAAGATCGGGTTGTCCTCTTGGATACGCAGTATTTT.

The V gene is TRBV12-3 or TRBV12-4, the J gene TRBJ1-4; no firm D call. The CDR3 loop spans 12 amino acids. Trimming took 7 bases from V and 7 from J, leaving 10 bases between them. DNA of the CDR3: TGTGCCAGCACTGACCGGGGTGAAAAACTGTTTTTT. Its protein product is CASTDRGEKLFF.

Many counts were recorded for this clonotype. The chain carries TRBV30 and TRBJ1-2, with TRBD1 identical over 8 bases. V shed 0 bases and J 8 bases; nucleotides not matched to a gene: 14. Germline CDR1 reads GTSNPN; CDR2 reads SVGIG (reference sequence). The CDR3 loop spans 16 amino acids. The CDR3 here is CAWSVASGRGLGGYTF. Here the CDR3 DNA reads TGTGCCTGGAGTGTAGCGTCGGGCAGGGGGCTGGGAGGCTACACCTTC.

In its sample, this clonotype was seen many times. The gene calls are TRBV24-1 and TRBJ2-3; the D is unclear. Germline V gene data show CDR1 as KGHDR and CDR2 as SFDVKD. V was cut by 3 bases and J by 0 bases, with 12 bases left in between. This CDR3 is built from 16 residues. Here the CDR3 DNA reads TGTGCCACCAGTGATCATTCGACACAGAGCACAGATACGCAGTATTTT. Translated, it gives CATSDHSTQSTDTQYF.

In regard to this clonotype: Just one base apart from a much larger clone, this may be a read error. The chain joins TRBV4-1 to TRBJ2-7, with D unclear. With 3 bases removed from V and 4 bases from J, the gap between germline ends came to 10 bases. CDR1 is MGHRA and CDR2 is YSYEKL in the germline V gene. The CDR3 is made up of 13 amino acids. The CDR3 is CASSQAEDYEQYF. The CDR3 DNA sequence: TGCGCCAGCAGCCAGGCCGAGGATTACGAGCAGTACTTC.